The entry below gives a single T cell receptor (beta chain) sequence along with its context. Its antigen is currently unknown. The germline V gene has CDR1 SGHAT and CDR2 FQNNGV. CDR3 length equals 15 residues. V was shortened by 1 base and J by 3 bases, with 13 bases between the two germline ends. Per the authors' pipeline: As immunoSEQ supplied junction-only sequences (without quality scores), filtering differed. Sequencing was performed with immunoSEQ multiplex PCR; in TCRdb, only in-frame clones are kept and a portion is missing. V, J and clone size are taken as reported in that table, and D and trimming were inferred from the DNA itself. The table shows 300,000 to 400,000 clones, with about 73% occurring only once. These data are taken from a study of shared clonotypes between healthy human individuals. The overall study: Researchers assigned three CD4 naive, three CD4 memory, two CD8 naive and one CD8 memory plate to each donor. Broader study findings: Rarefaction demonstrated incomplete sorted-subset sequencing despite large depth.

Donors, healthy HIV-negative adults, lacked recent acute infections or vaccinations. The source is a young man in good health. The sample comprised memory CD4+ T cells sorted from blood. Subset here: CD45RA-negative fraction. This chain uses TRBV11-2 with TRBJ2-7; possible D gene TRBD1, 6 bases. Here the CDR3 DNA reads TGTGCCAGCAGCTTAGTGCGGACAGCCGGCTACGAGCAGTACTTC. Protein product: CASSLVRTAGYEQYF.